Below, 32 T cell receptor beta chains from the same sample are listed, as sequenced in a study of tumor-infiltrating lymphocytes in primary liver carcinoma. Joint extraction of RNA and DNA used roughly 20-32 mg of bulk tissue that was unsorted. The input was about 500 ng total RNA; TCR beta cDNA was made from it with a constant-region primer. Three rounds of nested multiplex PCR with slightly modified ARM-PCR produced TCR beta libraries. The opening two PCR rounds, about 11 cycles each, paired TRBV1-TRBV30 forward primers with a C-beta reverse primer. From the multiplex PCR reads, TCRdb called clonotypes with MiXCR, one entry per CDR3 protein. In the table there are roughly 100,000 distinct CDR3 sequences, more than 65% of which are singletons. The specimen sequenced was liver tumor tissue from sampling region 2. Subset in this sample: tumor region T2, inferior pole. The receptors here all came from a woman aged 55-70 years with primary liver carcinoma and hepatitis B virus infection.

This clonotype was seen at least ten times. This chain connects TRBV30 to TRBJ1-3; TRBD1 agrees at 7 bases. Germline V gene data show CDR1 as GTSNPN and CDR2 as SVGIG (reference sequence). Germline trimming cut 5 bases from V and 0 bases from J; bases unmatched to any gene: 10. The CDR3 covers 16 residues. CDR3 coding DNA: TGTGCCTGGGGCAGGACAGGCATAAGCTCTGGAAACACCATATATTTT. It codes for CAWGRTGISSGNTIYF.

V and J are TRBV29-1 and TRBJ2-3; perhaps TRBD1 as D (6 bases). The CDR3 extends over 13 amino acids. Germline lookup yields CDR1 SQVTM and CDR2 ANQGSEA. The ends were cut back, 4 bases at V and 5 bases at J, with 13 bases in the middle. CDR3 protein: CSVGQVQLDTQYF. As DNA, the CDR3 is TGCAGCGTTGGACAGGTTCAATTAGATACGCAGTATTTT.

Note on this clonotype: This is likely a read error, given that the CDR3 carries no conserved phenylalanine or tryptophan at its end. The chain has TRBV11-2 and TRBJ1-1; possibly TRBD1 for D (5 bases). CDR1 and CDR2 from the germline V gene are SGHAT and FQNNGV. This CDR3 region has 12 residues. V lost 10 bases and J 6 bases, leaving 15 bases between the germline ends. The CDR3 region has the DNA TGTGCCACCAGTTCTAAACAGGCTGAAGCTTTCTCT. Its translation is CATSSKQAEAFS.

This clonotype came up many times. DNA of the CDR3: TGTGCCAGCAGGGGGACAGGGGGCCCAGATACGCAGTATTTT. Protein sequence: CASRGTGGPDTQYF. The chain couples TRBV6-6 to TRBJ2-3; 12 bases are a match to TRBD1. The CDR3 has 14 residues. J gave up 4 bases and V 6 bases, and 2 bases lay outside the gene matches. Germline V lookup: CDR1 MNHNY, CDR2 SVGAGI (reference sequence).

Ten or more counts support this clonotype. CDR3 coding DNA: TGTGCCAGCAGCCCACCGGGTAGCGGGAGGGCGTACGAGCAGTACTTC. It specifies CASSPPGSGRAYEQYF. The rearrangement links TRBV5-4 to TRBJ2-7; TRBD2 matches 11 bases. This CDR3 contains 16 residues. The V and J ends lost 4 bases and 4 bases, in that order; junction bases with no gene match: 10. Germline V gene sequence: CDR1 SGHNT, CDR2 YYREEE (reference sequence).

The gene calls are TRBV5-4 and TRBJ2-3, with D tentatively TRBD2 (5 bases). V lost 4 bases, J lost 2 bases, and 11 bases lay in between. CDR1 is SGHNT, CDR2 YYREEE, per germline (reference sequence). The CDR3 loop spans 14 amino acids. The CDR3 loop reads CASSRGSYTDTQYF. The CDR3 nucleotides read TGTGCCAGCAGCCGGGGATCATACACAGATACGCAGTATTTT.

As concerns this clonotype: One end of the junction does not line up with germline, which may come from a read error. The rearrangement links TRBV11-2 to TRBJ1-2; D unclear. The CDR3 has 13 amino acids. Looked up from germline, CDR1 is SGHAT and CDR2 is FQNNGV. Written as DNA, the CDR3 is TGCGTCAACAGTTCCTGGACGGAATATGGCTACACCTTC. It translates to CVNSSWTEYGYTF.

This clonotype was counted a few times. The chain has TRBV5-4 and TRBJ2-1; D unresolved. V was cut by 4 bases and J by 10 bases, with 9 bases left in between. CDR3 length: 11 amino acids. The germline V gene has CDR1 SGHNT and CDR2 YYREEE (reference sequence). CDR3 protein: CASSPSSEQFF. CDR3 sequence (DNA): TGTGCCAGCAGCCCCTCTTCGGAGCAGTTCTTC.

Comment on this clonotype: A much larger clone is a single base away; this may be a read error. V gene TRBV12-3 or TRBV12-4 combines with J gene TRBJ2-7; TRBD2 aligns across 7 bases. This CDR3 comprises 14 residues. CDR3 region: CTSRVSGDHYEQYF. The DNA of the CDR3 is TGTACCAGCAGAGTAAGCGGGGACCACTACGAGCAGTACTTC.

This clonotype has at least ten counts. The chain carries TRBV28 and TRBJ1-1; weak D call: TRBD1 (5 bases). The CDR3 extends over 12 amino acids. In germline, CDR1 is MDHEN, CDR2 SYDVKM. Trimming took 6 bases from V and 3 from J, leaving 8 bases between them. The CDR3 sequence: CASSRGYTEAFF. DNA of the CDR3: TGTGCCAGCAGCCGGGGGTACACTGAAGCTTTCTTT.

This clonotype appeared a single time. A junction end diverges from the germline sequence, so it may reflect a read error. The rearrangement joins TRBV11-2 to TRBJ2-3; 8 nucleotides align to TRBD2. The CDR3 has 14 residues. The germline V gene has CDR1 SGHAT and CDR2 FQNNGV. CDR3 loop: CTSRARRGGDTQYF. DNA of the CDR3: TGTACCAGCAGAGCACGACGGGGGGGGGATACGCAGTATTTT.

Of note for this clonotype: The final CDR3 position lacks the conserved phenylalanine or tryptophan, pointing to a likely read error. The J gene is TRBJ2-3, the V gene TRBV11-2; TRBD1 matches 8 bases. The germline gives CDR1 SGHAT, CDR2 FQNNGV. The CDR3 spans 16 residues. The CDR3 nucleotides read TGTGCCAGCAGCTTAGGTAGCAGGGGGCGCGCAGATATGCAGTATTCT. It encodes CASSLGSRGRADMQYS.

To note about this clonotype: An end of the junction differs from the germline gene, which may be a read error. The V and J genes are TRBV11-1 and TRBJ2-5; 7 nucleotides align to TRBD1. The CDR3 covers 13 residues. The germline CDR1 and CDR2 sequences are SGHAT and FQDESV (reference sequence). CDR3 coding DNA: TGTGCCAACAGCATGGCGACAGGGTTGGCCCAGTACTTC. Residues: CANSMATGLAQYF.

Remarks on this clonotype: The germline gene is not matched at one end of the junction; a read error may be the cause. The chain couples TRBV11-2 to TRBJ2-7, with 10 bases identical to TRBD2. The CDR3 loop spans 15 amino acids. From germline, CDR1 is SGHAT and CDR2 FQNNGV. The CDR3 region has the DNA TGTGGCAGCAGCCGTGCTGGACTAGCGGTTTACGAGCAGTACTTC. Its translation is CGSSRAGLAVYEQYF.

In this sample, this clonotype turned up once. The conserved final phenylalanine or tryptophan is absent from the CDR3, which likely points to a read error. V usage is TRBV28 and J usage is TRBJ2-7; no clear D gene. V gave up 6 bases and J gave up 2 bases, with 14 bases separating them. This CDR3 has 14 amino acids. Looked up from germline, CDR1 is MDHEN and CDR2 is SYDVKM. The CDR3, as DNA: TGTGCCAGCAGCCGAAACAAGATAACCTACGAGCAGTACTTA. Its protein is CASSRNKITYEQYL.

This clonotype occurred once. The junction departs from germline at one end; a sequencing error may be responsible. This rearrangement joins TRBV20-1 to TRBJ2-2, with 10 bases identical to TRBD2. This CDR3 is 17 amino acids long. The germline CDR1 and CDR2 sequences are DFQATT and SNEGSKA (reference sequence). In DNA, the CDR3 is TGCATTGCTAGAGATCCGGCTAGCGGGAGTCTGGGCGGTGAGCTGTTTTTT. Protein product: CIARDPASGSLGGELFF.

Note on this clonotype: One end of the junction is discordant with germline, which a read error may explain. This chain joins TRBV6-1 and TRBJ1-2, with D perhaps TRBD1 (5 bases). Germline-derived CDR1 and CDR2 are MNHNS and SASEGT. The CDR3 spans 13 residues. Here the CDR3 reads CDSRESSQGGYTF. The DNA of the CDR3 is TGTGACAGCAGAGAATCGAGTCAGGGCGGCTACACCTTC.

This clonotype showed up just once. A read error may produce the germline difference seen at one junction end. The rearrangement uses TRBV11-2 and TRBJ2-2; perhaps D is TRBD1 or TRBD2 (6 bases each). The germline CDR1 and CDR2 sequences are SGHAT and FQNNGV. The CDR3 has 20 residues. The CDR3 bases are TGTACCAGCAGCTTAGGGTATAAGGGAGTACAGGGTAGGGACACCGGGGGGCTGTTTTTT. It encodes CTSSLGYKGVQGRDTGGLFF.

As for this clonotype: Compared with germline, one end of the junction differs, possibly owing to a read error. This rearrangement joins TRBV11-2 to TRBJ2-7; D is possibly TRBD2 (5 bases). Germline V lookup: CDR1 SGHAT, CDR2 FQNNGV. The CDR3 is 16 residues long. The CDR3 region is CSSSYGERTSGIEQYF. CDR3 in DNA: TGTTCCAGCAGCTACGGCGAGAGGACCTCGGGAATCGAGCAGTACTTC. Filled out from reference TRBV11-2 and TRBJ2-7, the complete variable domain reads EAGVAQSPRYKIIEKRQSVAFWCNPISGHATLYWYQQILGQGPKLLIQFQNNGVVDDSQLPKDRFSAERLKGVDSTLKIQPAKLEDSAVYLCSSSYGERTSGIEQYFGPGTRLTVT.

Worth noting for this clonotype: An end of the junction does not agree with germline; a read error may underlie this. The rearrangement joins TRBV29-1 to TRBJ1-5; maybe TRBD1 (6 bases). The CDR3 is 12 residues long. The germline CDR1 and CDR2 sequences are SQVTM and ANQGSEA. The CDR3 region has the DNA TGCTGCGTTGGGACAAGCAATCAACCCCAGCATTTT. Translated, it gives CCVGTSNQPQHF. Filled out from reference TRBV29-1 and TRBJ1-5, the complete variable domain reads SAVISQKPSRDICQRGTSLTIQCQVDSQVTMMFWYRQQPGQSLTLIATANQGSEATYESGFVIDKFPISRPNLTFSTLTVSNMSPEDSSIYLCCVGTSNQPQHFGDGTRLSIL.

This clonotype was seen many times. The chain combines TRBV29-1 with TRBJ1-1; D is perhaps TRBD1 (5 bases). The V end lost 0 bases, the J end lost 0 bases, and 5 bases lay between the germline ends. This CDR3 contains 13 residues. Germline lookup yields CDR1 SQVTM and CDR2 ANQGSEA. The CDR3 loop reads CSVEEGVNTEAFF. The CDR3, as DNA: TGCAGCGTTGAAGAAGGGGTGAACACTGAAGCTTTCTTT.

Notes on this clonotype: Mismatch with germline at one junction end may stem from a read error. The gene calls are TRBV6-1 and TRBJ2-5; tentatively, D is TRBD1 (6 bases). This CDR3 region has 15 residues. The germline CDR1 and CDR2 sequences are MNHNS and SASEGT. The CDR3 region has the DNA TGTGCCAGCACCCAATCGAGGACAGTTCAAGAGGCCCAGTACTTC. Translation gives CASTQSRTVQEAQYF.

Turning to this clonotype: One end of the junction does not line up with germline, which may come from a read error. CDR3 sequence (DNA): TGTGCCAACAGTAAGCAACGAGGCCCCCTCCACTTT. Translated, it gives CANSKQRGPLHF. The rearrangement links TRBV28 to TRBJ1-6; D gene unclear. The CDR3 sequence is 12 residues long. CDR1 MDHEN and CDR2 SYDVKM come from the germline V gene.

Of note for this clonotype: A much larger clone lies a single base off, so this may be a read error. This CDR3 is missing its conserved last phenylalanine or tryptophan, likely due to a read error. The V call is TRBV10-3, the J call TRBJ2-1, with D perhaps matching TRBD2 (6 bases). The CDR3 consists of 14 residues. V was shortened by 1 base and J by 4 bases, with 8 bases between the two germline ends. The V gene's germline CDR1 is ENHRY and CDR2 SYGVKD. The CDR3 coding sequence is TGTGCCATCAGTGAGTGGGACTCTTACAATGAGCAGTTCTCC. Its protein product is CAISEWDSYNEQFS.

A few counts support this clonotype. One end of the junction varies from germline; a read error may be responsible. V and J are TRBV11-3 and TRBJ2-1; D may match TRBD1 or TRBD2 (7 bases each). The length of the CDR3 is 19 residues. CDR1 is SGHNT, CDR2 YENEEA, per germline. Written as DNA, the CDR3 is TGTGCAAGCAGCGCCGGGCAGGGGGGACTAACGGGAGGATTCAATGAGCACTTCTTC. It is translated as CASSAGQGGLTGGFNEHFF.

In this sample, this clonotype turned up many times. This rearrangement joins TRBV5-1 to TRBJ1-2, with unresolved D. CDR1 SGHRS and CDR2 YFSETQ come from the germline V gene. The CDR3 contains 13 residues. Trimming pared 4 bases from V and 8 bases from J, leaving 15 bases between. The CDR3 spells CASSLQTSRGYTF. The CDR3 DNA follows: TGCGCCAGCAGCCTACAGACAAGTCGAGGCTACACCTTC.

The chain joins TRBV6-4 to TRBJ2-1, with D perhaps TRBD2 (7 bases). Germline CDR1 MRHNA, CDR2 SNTAGT. Trimming left V 3 bases short and J 6 bases short, with 12 bases between. This CDR3 has 14 amino acids. CDR3 protein: CASSELAGANEQFF. CDR3 bases: TGTGCCAGCAGTGAATTGGCGGGGGCCAATGAGCAGTTCTTC.

About this clonotype: A read error is possible here, since a much larger clone lies one base away. V and J are TRBV5-1 and TRBJ2-7; unclear D gene. Between the trimmed V and J ends, which lost 2 bases and 12 bases, there was a span of 15 bases. The germline V gene encodes CDR1 SGHRS and CDR2 YFSETQ. This CDR3 region has 12 residues. CDR3 nucleotides: TGCGCCAGCAGCTTCGACAAGGGCCACTCGTACTTC. Translation gives CASSFDKGHSYF.

Of note for this clonotype: This may stem from a read error, because a much larger clone lies one nucleotide away. The chain combines TRBV5-1 with TRBJ2-5; D is uncertain. CDR1 and CDR2 from the germline V gene are SGHRS and YFSETQ. CDR3 length: 15 amino acids. Written as DNA, the CDR3 is TGCCCCAGCAGCTCCCTCCAGCGTGGGCAAGAGACCCAGTACTTC. Translation gives CPSSSLQRGQETQYF.

Turning to this clonotype: At one end the junction does not follow the germline gene, possibly because of a read error. This chain uses TRBV6-1 with TRBJ2-2; unclear D gene. The germline gives CDR1 MNHNS, CDR2 SASEGT. The CDR3 is 14 residues long. The CDR3 bases are TGTGCCAGCAGTGACCTAAGTTACACCAGGGAGCTGTTTTTT. It translates to CASSDLSYTRELFF.

In regard to this clonotype: The junction and the germline gene differ at one end; a read error may be behind it. J is TRBJ2-7 and V is TRBV5-4; 9 bases are shared with TRBD2. Germline V lookup: CDR1 SGHNT, CDR2 YYREEE (reference sequence). The CDR3 sequence is 16 residues long. The CDR3 bases are TGTGCCAACAGCCCACCGGGTGGCGGGAGGGCGTACGAGCAGTACTTC. Its translation: CANSPPGGGRAYEQYF.

J is TRBJ2-7 and V is TRBV29-1, with TRBD1 identical over 7 bases. J lost 10 bases, V lost 7 bases, and 16 bases had no gene match. CDR3 length equals 13 residues. Germline values: CDR1 SQVTM, CDR2 ANQGSEA. CDR3 nucleotides: TGCAGCGGACGACAGGGTAACTCCTATGATCAGTACTTC. Its translation is CSGRQGNSYDQYF.